Listed below are T cell receptor beta chains from one sample, sequenced in a study of OX40 agonist ivuxolimab in advanced cancers. The repertoire was sequenced with immunoSEQ multiplex PCR; TCRdb's copy has only in-frame clones and lacks some. Of 80,000 to 100,000 clones listed, around 86% are singletons. The sequenced sample was CD4+ or CD8+ T cells sorted from blood, obtained in a trial of the OX40 agonist ivuxolimab. These TCRs come from an adult with an advanced solid tumor such as melanoma, head and neck, liver or kidney cancer. Each CDR3 is given with its conserved first and last residue. A D gene is named only where the DNA matches it firmly. Rows give clone size only sometimes, using once, few, many, or a class for an expanded clone.

d_gene,v_gene,j_gene,abundance,CDR3nt,CDR3aa
.,TRBV7-2,TRBJ2-1,.,TGTGCCAGCAGCTTTACAAAGAGCTCCTACAATGAGCAGTTCTTC,CASSFTKSSYNEQFF
.,TRBV9,TRBJ2-3,.,TGTGCCAGCAGCGTAGTGGGAGTTGGCACAGATACGCAGTATTTT,CASSVVGVGTDTQYF
TRBD2,TRBV7-9,TRBJ2-4,.,TGTGCCAGCAGCTTAGCTTCTAGCGGGGCGGGGATTCAGTACTTC,CASSLASSGAGIQYF
.,TRBV6-5,TRBJ1-2,.,TGTGCCAGCAGTTTCGCTCTACGGGGGGGCTACACCTTC,CASSFALRGGYTF
.,TRBV10-2,TRBJ1-4,.,TGCGCCAGCAGTGTTGTGGCAGGAAGCGAAAAACTGTTTTTT,CASSVVAGSEKLFF
.,TRBV29-1,TRBJ2-7,.,TGCAGCGCCTCGCGGGCCGCGGCGGAGGTCTACGAGCAGTACTTC,CSASRAAAEVYEQYF
TRBD1,TRBV5-1,TRBJ2-1,.,TGCGCCAGCAGCCCCCGGCCTGACAGGGTCAATGAGCAGTTCTTC,CASSPRPDRVNEQFF
.,TRBV6-4,TRBJ2-1,.,TGTGCCAGCAGTTCTCGGACGTTCGGCAATGAGCAGTTCTTC,CASSSRTFGNEQFF
.,TRBV7-6,TRBJ1-5,.,TGTGCCAGCAGCTTAGCGGAGAGCAATCAGCCCCAGCATTTT,CASSLAESNQPQHF
.,TRBV19,TRBJ2-3,.,TGTGCCAGTAGTATAGAAGGGGTTGATACGCAGTATTTT,CASSIEGVDTQYF
TRBD1,TRBV19,TRBJ1-5,once,TGTGCCAGTAGTCCAGGGACAGCGAACGGACCCCAGCATTTT,CASSPGTANGPQHF
TRBD1,TRBV7-2,TRBJ1-1,.,TGTGCCAGCAGCCCCCGTTGGGACAGGGGGAACACTGAAGCTTTCTTT,CASSPRWDRGNTEAFF
.,TRBV27,TRBJ1-5,.,TGTGCCAGCAGTTTGAACCACGGGGGGCCCCAGCATTTT,CASSLNHGGPQHF
.,TRBV6-1,TRBJ2-7,.,TGTGCCAGCAGTGAAGCGGGGGCAGGGGCCCACGAGCAGTACTTC,CASSEAGAGAHEQYF
.,TRBV11-2,TRBJ1-3,.,TGTGCCAGCAGCTTAGATTCAGGCGGGGCAGGTGGAAACACCATATATTTT,CASSLDSGGAGGNTIYF
.,TRBV29-1,TRBJ2-7,.,TGCAGCGTTGTGTGGGCCTACGAGCAGTACTTC,CSVVWAYEQYF
.,TRBV7-8,TRBJ1-3,once,TGTGCCAGCAGCTTTATGACGGGAGAGGGAAACACCATATATTTT,CASSFMTGEGNTIYF